This TCR beta chain was observed in a study of PD-1 blockade in classical Hodgkin lymphoma (dated by TCRdb to the early 2020s). Looking at the study overall: Nivolumab dosing was 3 mg/kg intravenously every 2 weeks, continuing until either disease progression or unacceptable toxicity. The study used CyTOF and TCR beta sequencing to define a peripheral blood immune signature of response to PD-1 blockade in classical Hodgkin lymphoma.

Explained via the paper, the time point label denotes: cycle 2 day 1 (C2D1) of nivolumab. All trial patients had relapsed after autologous stem cell transplantation, with cohorts A, B and C differing in prior brentuximab vedotin exposure. The trial cohort was composed of roughly 60 patients with relapsed/refractory classical Hodgkin lymphoma, for whom complete response, partial response or progressive disease was recorded as best overall response. Trial patients were treated with single-agent nivolumab in the multi-cohort phase II CheckMate 205 trial. An independent review committee assessed best overall response by applying the 2007 International Working Group response criteria. Trial PBMCs were collected immediately before nivolumab initiation (C1D1) and during therapy at cycle 2 day 1 and cycle 4 day 1. Peripheral blood was collected in 8 mL Vacutainer Cell Preparation Tubes, from which PBMCs were isolated by centrifugation and then cryopreserved.

The Qiagen DNeasy kit was used to extract genomic DNA both from unsorted PBMCs and from the negatively selected CD4+ and CD8+ fractions. TCR beta CDR3 regions were subjected to amplification by immunoSEQ multiplex PCR with primers that anneal to V and J segments. A synthetic immune receptor repertoire was used to minimize amplification bias, and any residual bias was removed computationally once sequencing was done. On the authors' methods: Repertoire diversity was quantified as the Shannon entropy index using custom Python scripts. Unsorted, CD4+ and CD8+ repertoires were analyzed separately, except in combined analyses where CD4+ and CD8+ sequences were merged in silico. Clonal expansion was defined as at least a 2-fold frequency increase after treatment relative to C1D1, with a pseudocount of 0.5 for undetected baseline clones. Clones with 0 or 1 copy at C1D1 were classified as singleton clones, and clones with 2 or more copies were classified as non-singleton clones. Clones expanded in unsorted samples were annotated as CD4+, CD8+ or unknown by matching protein sequences in sorted samples from the same patient. Diversity changes from C1D1 to C4D1 were tested in paired samples using Wilcoxon tests. TCRdb limited this immuneACCESS table to in-frame rearrangements with V and J called. A share of clones is missing; checked studies link under half to unresolved V genes, and the rest is unexplained. V and J calls and clone size follow that table, whereas D and trimming were derived from the DNA. This sample gives 90,000 to 95,000 clones in total; roughly nine tenths of them show up just once. The biggest ten clones account for 9.5% to 12% of the sample.

The full study reports these points: The study was restricted to a single clinical trial cohort, and the causes of repertoire differences, possibly disease activity or prior therapy, were left undefined. Baseline TCR diversity was reported as lower in newly diagnosed patients than in healthy donors, and lower still in relapsed/refractory patients. Patients starting nivolumab less than 1 year after ASCT had lower diversity and were excluded from later analyses to avoid confounding by immune reconstitution. CD4+ but not CD8+ TCR diversity rose significantly by C4D1 (p=0.0027 vs p=0.16), most apparent in complete responders (p=0.02). Trial patients with a complete response had baseline diversity similar to that of newly diagnosed patients, while partial responders and progressors had significantly lower diversity.

The CDR3, cysteine through phenylalanine, is 13 amino acids long. The kept DNA is CDR3 alone, 39 bases in frame from the first base. The germline V gene (reference sequence) provides CDR1 SGHKS and CDR2 YYEKEE. V loses 0 bases of germline sequence and J loses 5 bases, and the interval between the two ends is 5 bases. Notes on this clone: It lacks a known antigen. No base qualities exist here, and no much larger clone lies one base off it.

The TCR was taken from a human donor with classical Hodgkin lymphoma. The material sequenced was peripheral blood mononuclear cells (PBMCs), taken before the second cycle of nivolumab. In this chain, TRBV5-5 is recombined with TRBJ2-2, with the D gene too uncertain to name. The nucleotide sequence is TGTGCCAGCAGCTTGGCCCGGACCGGGGAGCTGTTTTTT. This codes for CASSLARTGELFF.